These 14 T cell receptor beta chains were all obtained from the same sample, sequenced in a study of CXCR3-negative and CXCR3-positive naive CD8 T cells. TRB cDNA was prepared as libraries by UMI-labeled 5' RACE. TCRdb re-analyzed the 5' RACE reads; it lists each CDR3 protein once, without DNA. This listing includes about 58,000 distinct CDR3 sequences. Sequenced material: naive CXCR3- CD8+ T cells from blood. Subset given: CD45RO-CCR7+CD27+CD95- naive CD8+ T cells lacking CXCR3 (TNR3-). These receptors all stem from a human donor in good health. Some clones in this sample may be carry-over from other donors' samples.

The chain links TRBV10-1 to TRBJ1-1; without DNA, the TCRdb call of TRBD1 cannot be checked. The CDR3 extends over 13 amino acids. Per the germline V gene, CDR1 is WNHNN and CDR2 is SYGVQD (reference sequence). This CDR3 is CARSTGDNTEAFF.

The chain employs TRBV28 and TRBJ2-5. CDR1 MDHEN and CDR2 SYDVKM come from the germline V gene. CDR3 size: 13 residues. The CDR3 sequence is CATRPEYQETQYF.

This chain links TRBV12-3 or TRBV12-4 with TRBJ2-1; the D call from TCRdb, TRBD2, cannot be confirmed without DNA. This CDR3 spans 16 amino acids. CDR3 residues: CASSPPGLASYNEQFF.

This CDR3 reads CATTMGGTQETQYF. The J gene is TRBJ2-5, the V gene TRBV12-3 or TRBV12-4. The CDR3 has 14 residues.

The chain couples TRBV7-9 to TRBJ1-1. CDR1 and CDR2 (germline): SEHNR, FQNEAQ (reference sequence). CDR3 length equals 14 residues. CDR3 residues: CASSLNRLAWEAFF.

This chain connects TRBV7-9 to TRBJ2-2; the D call of TRBD1 rests on TCRdb alone, since no DNA is present to check it. The CDR3 contains 16 residues. Germline V gene sequence: CDR1 SEHNR, CDR2 FQNEAQ (reference sequence). CDR3 sequence: CASSLPRTGDEWELFF.

This chain joins TRBV20-1 and TRBJ2-7; TCRdb gives TRBD1 as the D gene, but with no DNA this cannot be confirmed. The CDR3 is 15 amino acids. Germline CDR1 and CDR2: DFQATT and SNEGSKA (reference sequence). The CDR3 reads CSASIDSHNSYEQYF.

The CDR3 spells CASSYHVNEQFF. The chain is built from TRBV6-2 or TRBV6-3 and TRBJ2-1. Germline CDR1 is MNHEY and CDR2 is SVGEGT. The CDR3 is 12 residues long.

The genes are TRBV28 and TRBJ2-7; TCRdb's D gene call, TRBD1, goes unchecked for lack of DNA. Germline V gene lookup returns CDR1 MDHEN and CDR2 SYDVKM. The CDR3 covers 14 residues. This CDR3 reads CASSPRTGAYEQYF.

The chain recombines TRBV7-9 with TRBJ2-1; TCRdb lists TRBD1, though no DNA is available to test this call. This CDR3 has 17 residues. Germline CDR1 and CDR2: SEHNR and FQNEAQ (reference sequence). The CDR3 sequence is CASSLARGRGSYNEQFF. The variable domain in full, completed from reference TRBV7-9 and TRBJ2-1, reads DTGVSQNPRHKITKRGQNVTFRCDPISEHNRLYWYRQTLGQGPEFLTYFQNEAQLEKSRLLSDRFSAERPKGSFSTLEIQRTEQGDSAMYLCASSLARGRGSYNEQFFGPGTRLTVL.

CDR3 protein: CASGGQFSYEQYF. The V and J genes are TRBV12-3 or TRBV12-4 and TRBJ2-7; the TRBD1 assignment by TCRdb is unverifiable without DNA. The CDR3 covers 13 residues.

The chain combines TRBV29-1 with TRBJ2-2. The V gene's germline CDR1 is SQVTM and CDR2 ANQGSEA. The CDR3 runs 11 residues. CDR3 amino acids: CSVVDTGELFF.

This chain uses TRBV9 with TRBJ2-2; TCRdb's assignment of TRBD1 cannot be checked, as there is no DNA. The CDR3 spans 19 residues. Germline values: CDR1 SGDLS, CDR2 YYNGEE. CDR3 sequence reads: CASSPTARPRVMWTGELFF.

The chain recombines TRBV19 with TRBJ2-3; there is no DNA to check the TCRdb D call of TRBD2. The V gene's germline CDR1 is LNHDA and CDR2 SQIVND (reference sequence). The CDR3 has 14 amino acids. This chain's CDR3 is CASSIGLVADTQYF.